This record concerns one T cell receptor beta chain sequence. This specimen comes from a study of blood T cell repertoires in COVID-19. Study-wide background: The cDNA or gDNA used as material had been derived from T cells, B-cell-depleted T cells, or PBMCs.

The CDR3 length is 16 residues. With 4 bases clipped from V and 5 bases from J, the junction kept 7 bases outside the gene matches. Germline-derived CDR1 and CDR2 are SGHRS and YFSETQ. The protocol was immunoSEQ multiplex PCR, while the TCRdb copy is restricted to in-frame clones and leaves out a portion. The table shows tens of thousands of clones, with about 90% occurring only once. Sequencing used peripheral blood. The sequence was obtained from a man aged 50 to 60 with active COVID-19. This rearrangement joins TRBV5-1 to TRBJ1-5; 12 bases match TRBD1. CDR3 in amino acids: CASSPAGTGGYQPQHF. The DNA of the CDR3 is TGCGCCAGCAGCCCTGCAGGGACAGGGGGCTATCAGCCCCAGCATTTT. The variable domain in full, completed from reference TRBV5-1 and TRBJ1-5, reads KAGVTQTPRYLIKTRGQQVTLSCSPISGHRSVSWYQQTPGQGLQFLFEYFSETQRNKGNFPGRFSGRQFSNSRSEMNVSTLELGDSALYLCASSPAGTGGYQPQHFGDGTRLSIL.